These 28 T cell receptor beta chains came from one sample sequenced in a study of cytomegalovirus exposure and HLA in healthy donors. PCR involved 60 Vbeta and 13 Jbeta primers. Repertoires were generated with immunoSEQ multiplex PCR, while TCRdb's copy carries only in-frame clones and drops some. The table includes about 130,000 clones, around 80% detected once. Sequencing was carried out using PBMCs. The receptors here all came from a young man in good health and CMV-seronegative.

This sequence joins TRBV29-1 and TRBJ2-1, with 9 bases lining up with TRBD1. The CDR3 extends over 11 amino acids. Germline V CDR1 and CDR2: SQVTM, ANQGSEA. The ends lost 6 bases at V and 6 bases at J; junction bases unmatched: 0. CDR3 nucleotides: TGCAGCGTGGACAGGGGCAATGAGCAGTTCTTC. Protein sequence: CSVDRGNEQFF.

The chain joins TRBV28 to TRBJ2-7; 7 nucleotides align to TRBD2. This CDR3 contains 15 residues. V lost 6 bases and J lost 4; bases outside the gene matches: 12. The germline gives CDR1 MDHEN, CDR2 SYDVKM. CDR3 bases: TGTGCCAGCAGGGACTCAGCGGGGAACGGATACGAGCAGTACTTC. Its protein product is CASRDSAGNGYEQYF.

The chain links TRBV5-1 to TRBJ1-1; D call uncertain. Germline V gives CDR1 SGHRS, CDR2 YFSETQ. Trimming removed 2 bases from V and 8 bases from J, with 10 bases in between. The length of the CDR3 is 12 residues. The DNA of the CDR3 is TGCGCCAGCAGCTTACCTGGGAGGGAAGCTTTCTTT. Amino acids: CASSLPGREAFF.

The chain links TRBV7-9 to TRBJ1-1; D uncertain. Germline V gene sequence: CDR1 SEHNR, CDR2 FQNEAQ (reference sequence). V was shortened by 5 bases and J by 8 bases, with 9 bases between the two germline ends. This CDR3 comprises 11 residues. CDR3: CASSLGGEAFF. The DNA of the CDR3 is TGTGCCAGCAGCCTCGGCGGGGAAGCTTTCTTT.

The chain has TRBV28 and TRBJ2-7; TRBD1 might be the D (6 bases). This CDR3 is 17 amino acids long. Deletions cut 5 bases from V and 7 bases from J, with 27 bases between. Looked up from germline, CDR1 is MDHEN and CDR2 is SYDVKM. As DNA, the CDR3 is TGTGCCAGCAGTCTCACAGGGACACCCTCAACCTACGTGGAGCAGTACTTC. Amino acids: CASSLTGTPSTYVEQYF. Based on the CDR3 plus reference TRBV28 and TRBJ2-7, the full variable domain is DVKVTQSSRYLVKRTGEKVFLECVQDMDHENMFWYRQDPGLGLRLIYFSYDVKMKEKGDIPEGYSVSREKKERFSLILESASTNQTSMYLCASSLTGTPSTYVEQYFGPGTRLTVT.

The J gene is TRBJ2-2, the V gene TRBV4-3; 7 bases fit TRBD1. Trimming removed 3 bases from V and 3 bases from J; junction bases left unmatched: 7. CDR1 is LGHNA and CDR2 is YSLEER in the germline V gene. The CDR3 sequence is 16 residues long. Here the CDR3 reads CASSHPGQRDTGELFF. The CDR3 DNA reads TGCGCCAGCAGCCACCCGGGACAGAGGGACACCGGGGAGCTGTTTTTT.

The chain has TRBV4-2 and TRBJ1-1; TRBD1 aligns across 9 bases. J gave up 1 base and V 3 bases, and 3 bases lay outside the gene matches. CDR1 LGHNA and CDR2 YNFKEQ come from the germline V gene. This CDR3 contains 15 residues. This CDR3 reads CASSQGGQGNTEAFF. CDR3 in DNA: TGTGCCAGCAGCCAGGGGGGACAGGGGAACACTGAAGCTTTCTTT.

V gene TRBV4-3 combines with J gene TRBJ1-2, with TRBD1 matching over 7 bases. The CDR3 contains 15 residues. Germline V CDR1 and CDR2: LGHNA, YSLEER. The trim removed 4 bases at V and 4 bases at J, leaving 9 bases unmatched. CDR3 loop: CASSPYRDSSYGYTF. The CDR3 DNA is TGCGCCAGCAGCCCATACCGGGACAGCTCCTATGGCTACACCTTC.

The V call is TRBV2, the J call TRBJ1-2, with D unclear. Trimming pared 5 bases from V and 4 bases from J, leaving 5 bases between. CDR3 length: 11 residues. Germline CDR1 reads SNHLY; CDR2 reads FYNNEI. The CDR3 region has the DNA TGTGCCAGCAGTAAGAGCTATGGCTACACCTTC. Translated: CASSKSYGYTF.

This chain uses TRBV5-1 with TRBJ1-6, with 8 bases matching TRBD1. With 1 base clipped from V and 9 bases from J, the junction kept 6 bases outside the gene matches. The CDR3 has 15 amino acids. The germline CDR1 and CDR2 sequences are SGHRS and YFSETQ. The CDR3 protein is CASSLWQGAGSPLHF. The CDR3 nucleotides read TGCGCCAGCAGCTTGTGGCAGGGGGCCGGTTCACCCCTCCACTTT.

J is TRBJ2-1 and V is TRBV6-1; D is possibly TRBD1 (6 bases). Germline-derived CDR1 and CDR2 are MNHNS and SASEGT. The CDR3 runs to 14 residues. Between the trimmed V and J ends, which lost 8 bases and 7 bases, there was a span of 18 bases. The CDR3 DNA reads as TGTGCCAGCTCCAGGCAGCAGGGGTGGAATGAGCAGTTCTTC. Translation gives CASSRQQGWNEQFF.

This clone was picked up one time. V is TRBV15 and J is TRBJ1-1; TRBD1 matches 7 bases. The CDR3 spans 14 residues. CDR1 is LNHNV, CDR2 YYDKDF, per germline (reference sequence). The V gene end was trimmed by 3 bases and the J gene end by 1 base; junction bases not matched to a gene: 2. In DNA, the CDR3 is TGTGCCACCAGCAGCTACAGGGGGAACACTGAAGCTTTCTTT. Its protein product is CATSSYRGNTEAFF.

The rearrangement uses TRBV28 and TRBJ1-1; a weak D match, TRBD1 (6 bases). Deletions cut 6 bases from V and 6 bases from J, with 20 bases between. The CDR3 covers 15 residues. Germline-derived CDR1 and CDR2 are MDHEN and SYDVKM. Written as DNA, the CDR3 is TGTGCCAGCAGACGACAGGCGACCTTGTACGCTGAAGCTTTCTTT. It yields the protein CASRRQATLYAEAFF. Full variable domain (remainder filled in from reference TRBV28 and TRBJ1-1): DVKVTQSSRYLVKRTGEKVFLECVQDMDHENMFWYRQDPGLGLRLIYFSYDVKMKEKGDIPEGYSVSREKKERFSLILESASTNQTSMYLCASRRQATLYAEAFFGQGTRLTVV.

Comments on this clone: Compared with germline, one end of the junction differs, possibly owing to a read error. The chain is built from TRBV6-5 and TRBJ1-1, with D perhaps matching TRBD1 (6 bases). This CDR3 region has 13 residues. The germline gives CDR1 MNHEY, CDR2 SVGAGI. The DNA of the CDR3 is TGTGCCAGCAGCAAGGGGGTAAACACTGAAGCTCTCTTT. It translates to CASSKGVNTEALF.

The chain carries TRBV10-3 and TRBJ1-1, with D possibly matching TRBD1 (5 bases). Germline V gives CDR1 ENHRY, CDR2 SYGVKD. CDR3 length: 15 amino acids. V was cut by 0 bases and J by 6 bases, with 14 bases left in between. DNA for the CDR3: TGTGCCATCAGTGAGTCTAAACGGGGGGTCGCTGAAGCTTTCTTT. This encodes CAISESKRGVAEAFF.

The chain combines TRBV30 with TRBJ1-1; tentatively, D is TRBD1 (6 bases). V lost 5 bases and J 1 base, leaving 14 bases between the germline ends. This CDR3 has 14 amino acids. Germline V CDR1 and CDR2: GTSNPN, SVGIG (reference sequence). CDR3 in amino acids: CAWGHRVRNTEAFF. In nucleotides, the CDR3 is TGTGCCTGGGGGCACAGGGTCCGGAACACTGAAGCTTTCTTT.

Details on this clone: At one of its ends the junction is not consistent with the germline gene, which may arise from a read error. The chain uses TRBV5-1 and TRBJ2-1; 12 bases match TRBD2. The CDR3 contains 16 residues. Germline V CDR1 and CDR2: SGHRS, YFSETQ. CDR3: CASSLGGRTSGEGSVF. CDR3 DNA sequence: TGCGCCAGCAGCTTGGGTGGGAGGACTAGCGGGGAAGGATCGGTCTTC.

The chain links TRBV28 to TRBJ1-2; D may be TRBD1 (6 bases). Germline loops: CDR1 MDHEN, CDR2 SYDVKM. V dropped 6 bases and J dropped 10 bases, with 24 bases sitting between them. This CDR3 is built from 15 residues. The CDR3 DNA sequence: TGTGCCAGCAGCCCACCCTTATTAGACAGGAGATACTACACCTTC. It is translated as CASSPPLLDRRYYTF.

This sequence joins TRBV5-6 and TRBJ2-3, with 10 nucleotides matching TRBD2. The length of the CDR3 is 18 residues. Trimming took 0 bases from V and 7 from J; bases not matched to a gene: 14. Germline V gene lookup returns CDR1 SGHDT and CDR2 YYEEEE. CDR3 coding DNA: TGTGCCAGCAGCTTGGGGCTAGCGGGGGCGAGAAAGCTAAATACGCAGTATTTT. Its protein is CASSLGLAGARKLNTQYF.

The J gene is TRBJ1-2, the V gene TRBV19; TRBD1 might be the D (6 bases). The CDR3 is made up of 15 amino acids. Germline V gene lookup returns CDR1 LNHDA and CDR2 SQIVND (reference sequence). V dropped 2 bases and J dropped 2 bases, with 12 bases sitting between them. CDR3 loop: CASSIPWTENYGYTF. The CDR3, as DNA: TGTGCCAGTAGTATACCTTGGACAGAGAACTATGGCTACACCTTC.

The chain couples TRBV30 to TRBJ2-1, with 7 bases matching TRBD2. The ends lost 2 bases at V and 9 bases at J; junction bases unmatched: 4. CDR3 length equals 12 residues. The germline V gene encodes CDR1 GTSNPN and CDR2 SVGIG (reference sequence). The chain's CDR3 is CAWSPGLVEQFF. The CDR3 bases are TGTGCCTGGAGTCCAGGACTAGTTGAGCAGTTCTTC.

The chain employs TRBV2 and TRBJ1-5; 10 nucleotides align to TRBD1. The CDR3 sequence is 14 residues long. Trimming took 6 bases from V and 8 from J; bases not matched to a gene: 7. Germline assignment: CDR1 SNHLY and CDR2 FYNNEI. The CDR3 is CASSRQGAGEPQHF. CDR3 DNA sequence: TGTGCCAGCAGCCGACAGGGGGCCGGGGAGCCCCAGCATTTT.

The genes are TRBV4-1 and TRBJ2-7; 7 bases line up with TRBD2. The CDR3 consists of 14 residues. The junction had 5 bases not matched to a gene; V was cut back by 0 bases and J by 6 bases. Germline assignment: CDR1 MGHRA and CDR2 YSYEKL. In DNA, the CDR3 is TGCGCCAGCAGCCAAGATGGCAGCGGGGCCGAGCAGTACTTC. Its protein is CASSQDGSGAEQYF.

The V and J genes are TRBV5-6 and TRBJ1-1; D is undetermined. V was pared by 4 bases and J by 1 base, with 8 bases between. The CDR3 is 13 residues long. Germline V gene lookup returns CDR1 SGHDT and CDR2 YYEEEE. CDR3 amino acids: CASSLTWNTEAFF. The CDR3 nucleotides are TGTGCCAGCAGCCTGACATGGAACACTGAAGCTTTCTTT.

This chain uses TRBV4-3 with TRBJ2-4; maybe TRBD1 (6 bases). The ends were cut back, 0 bases at V and 9 bases at J, with 24 bases in the middle. Germline values: CDR1 LGHNA, CDR2 YSLEER. CDR3 length equals 18 residues. CDR3 protein: CASSQDAVTWDTDAIQYF. DNA of the CDR3: TGCGCCAGCAGCCAAGATGCGGTTACCTGGGACACCGATGCCATTCAGTACTTC.

On this clone: The germline gene is not matched at one end of the junction; a read error may be the cause. V gene TRBV28 combines with J gene TRBJ1-6, with D hard to call. The CDR3 runs to 14 residues. Germline CDR1 and CDR2: MDHEN and SYDVKM. The CDR3 DNA sequence: TGTGCCAGCAGTTTGACCGGGGAGAATTCGCCCCTCCACTTT. Amino acid sequence: CASSLTGENSPLHF.

The sample holds a few counts of this clone. The CDR3 here is CASYSRYNEQFF. The DNA of the CDR3 is TGTGCCAGCTACAGCCGTTATAATGAGCAGTTCTTC. The chain is built from TRBV28 and TRBJ2-1; D ambiguous. Per germline, CDR1 MDHEN and CDR2 SYDVKM. V shed 8 bases and J shed 7 bases, with 12 bases lying between them. This CDR3 has 12 residues.

The chain employs TRBV4-1 and TRBJ2-1, with unresolved D. Trimming removed 1 base from V and 5 bases from J, with 6 bases in between. Germline values: CDR1 MGHRA, CDR2 YSYEKL. This CDR3 has 13 amino acids. CDR3 coding DNA: TGCGCCAGCAGCCAAGGGGCCGACAATGAGCAGTTCTTC. It yields the protein CASSQGADNEQFF.